Listed below are T cell receptor beta chains from one sample, sequenced in a study of blood T cells in healthy people across ages. TCRdb fed the 5' RACE reads into MiXCR, producing one record per CDR3 protein. Of over 1.5 million distinct CDR3 sequences listed, roughly 49% are singletons. Sequencing was performed on blood. The source of these receptors is a woman aged 40 to 50 in good health. Both conserved end residues are part of each CDR3. The D gene is left open where the match is weak. Some rows mark clone size as missing; the rest say once, few, many or name a class of expanded clone.

j_call | clone_size | v_call | d_call | cdr3_aa | cdr3_nt
TRBJ2-6 | few | TRBV4-1 | - | CASSQTGNPSGANVLTF | TGCGCCAGCAGCCAAACGGGAAACCCCTCTGGGGCCAACGTCCTGACTTTC
TRBJ2-5 | - | TRBV5-6 | TRBD2 | CASSLKRGRVQETQYF | TGTGCCAGCAGCCTAAAGCGGGGGAGGGTCCAAGAGACCCAGTACTTC
TRBJ2-1 | few | TRBV6-1 | - | CASSEARFSYNEQFF | TGTGCCAGCAGTGAAGCGCGGTTTAGTTACAATGAGCAGTTCTTC
TRBJ2-1 | - | TRBV20-1 | TRBD2 | CSARGGGSYNEQFF | TGCAGTGCTAGAGGCGGGGGGTCCTACAATGAGCAGTTCTTC
TRBJ2-3 | - | TRBV6-2/TRBV6-3 | TRBD2 | CASSQAGLESDTQYF | TGTGCCAGCAGCCAGGCTGGACTAGAATCGGATACGCAGTATTTT
TRBJ1-1 | - | TRBV18 | - | CASSLTPVEAFF | TGTGCCAGCTCACTAACGCCTGTAGAGGCTTTCTTT
TRBJ1-4 | - | TRBV5-6 | - | CASASLDRSNEKLFF | TGTGCCAGCGCCTCCCTTGACAGAAGTAATGAAAAACTGTTTTTT
TRBJ1-1 | once | TRBV6-5 | - | CASSYSWAVNTEAFF | TGTGCCAGCAGTTACTCGTGGGCAGTGAACACTGAAGCTTTCTTT
TRBJ2-7 | few | TRBV6-6 | - | CASSYSPTYEQYF | TGTGCCAGCAGTTACTCTCCTACCTACGAGCAGTACTTC
TRBJ2-7 | - | TRBV15 | TRBD2 | CATSREIAGSEQYF | TGTGCCACCAGCAGAGAGATAGCGGGAAGTGAGCAGTACTTC
TRBJ2-2 | - | TRBV29-1 | - | CSVANRVTGELFF | TGCAGCGTGGCCAACAGGGTCACCGGGGAGCTGTTTTTT
TRBJ1-1 | - | TRBV6-1 | - | CASQRVMNTEAFF | TGTGCCAGCCAACGGGTAATGAACACTGAAGCTTTCTTT
TRBJ1-5 | - | TRBV24-1 | - | CATSGNQPQHF | TGTGCCACCAGTGGTAATCAGCCCCAGCATTTT
TRBJ2-7 | - | TRBV7-3 | - | CASSSLGSAYEQYF | TGTGCCAGCAGCTCCCTCGGGTCAGCCTACGAGCAGTACTTC
TRBJ1-1 | - | TRBV7-2 | - | CASSLDAGQTEAFF | TGTGCCAGCAGCTTAGACGCAGGTCAAACTGAAGCTTTCTTT
TRBJ2-3 | - | TRBV7-9 | - | CASSFVTGVRDTQYF | TGTGCCAGCAGCTTCGTAACGGGGGTCCGGGATACGCAGTATTTT
TRBJ2-4 | - | TRBV6-2/TRBV6-3 | - | CASSFDRELAKNIQYF | TGTGCCAGCAGTTTCGACAGAGAACTAGCCAAAAACATTCAGTACTTC
TRBJ1-2 | - | TRBV6-6 | - | CASRARDGYTF | TGTGCCAGCAGGGCACGGGATGGCTACACCTTC
TRBJ1-1 | - | TRBV6-1 | TRBD1 | CASSEAGTGGTEAFF | TGTGCCAGCAGTGAAGCGGGGACAGGGGGCACTGAAGCTTTCTTT
TRBJ2-7 | - | TRBV2 | - | CASIPQGSYEQYF | TGTGCCAGCATCCCCCAGGGATCCTACGAGCAGTACTTC
TRBJ1-5 | - | TRBV12-3/TRBV12-4 | TRBD1 | CASRLTGGSNQPQHF | TGTGCCAGCAGACTGACAGGGGGGAGCAATCAGCCCCAGCATTTT
TRBJ2-1 | few | TRBV2 | TRBD1 | CASSPTGGLGEQFF | TGTGCCAGCAGCCCGACAGGGGGGCTAGGGGAGCAGTTCTTC
TRBJ2-4 | - | TRBV7-3 | TRBD1 | CASSMQPQGAAKNIQYF | TGTGCCAGCAGCATGCAACCTCAGGGGGCGGCCAAAAACATTCAGTACTTC
TRBJ1-2 | - | TRBV24-1 | - | CATSDVGTYSGYTF | TGTGCCACCAGTGATGTGGGGACTTACTCTGGCTACACCTTC
TRBJ2-7 | few | TRBV27 | - | CASSLLVRADFYEQYF | TGTGCCAGCAGTTTACTGGTGCGGGCCGATTTTTACGAGCAGTACTTC
TRBJ1-5 | once | TRBV24-1 | TRBD1 | CATSDPKTGVSNQPQHF | TGTGCCACCAGTGACCCCAAAACAGGGGTTAGCAATCAGCCCCAGCATTTT
TRBJ1-2 | - | TRBV6-5 | - | CASSVSGRNFYGYTF | TGTGCCAGCAGTGTTTCCGGGAGGAACTTCTATGGCTACACCTTC
TRBJ2-7 | - | TRBV4-3 | - | CASSQDTIVEWREQYF | TGCGCCAGCAGCCAAGATACTATCGTAGAATGGCGAGAGCAGTACTTC
TRBJ2-7 | few | TRBV6-2/TRBV6-3 | TRBD1 | CASRILGQGRSYEQYF | TGTGCCAGCAGAATCCTTGGACAGGGGAGATCCTACGAGCAGTACTTC
TRBJ2-5 | few | TRBV15 | TRBD2 | CATSRDRAGGQETQYF | TGTGCCACCAGCAGAGATAGGGCGGGGGGACAAGAGACCCAGTACTTC
TRBJ1-6 | once | TRBV28 | TRBD1 | CASGRGQVNSPLHF | TGTGCCAGCGGTAGGGGACAGGTGAATTCACCCCTCCACTTT
TRBJ1-4 | - | TRBV14 | - | CASSQGGSGEKLFF | TGTGCCAGCAGCCAAGGGGGCAGTGGTGAAAAACTGTTTTTT
TRBJ2-4 | few | TRBV15 | - | CATSRDPPTGTLAKNIQYF | TGTGCCACCAGCAGAGATCCCCCCACAGGGACACTAGCCAAAAACATTCAGTACTTC
TRBJ2-1 | - | TRBV5-1 | - | CASSLMGGGFNEQFF | TGCGCCAGCAGCTTGATGGGGGGGGGCTTCAATGAGCAGTTCTTC
TRBJ2-1 | - | TRBV6-2/TRBV6-3 | - | CASTRTGMQETQFF | TGTGCCAGCACCAGAACAGGGATGCAAGAGACCCAGTTCTTC
TRBJ1-5 | few | TRBV28 | - | CASSPLLSNQPQHF | TGTGCCAGCAGTCCTCTCCTGAGCAATCAGCCCCAGCATTTT
TRBJ2-7 | - | TRBV20-1 | TRBD1 | CSAPRTGSYEQYF | TGCAGTGCTCCGCGGACAGGGTCCTACGAGCAGTACTTC
TRBJ2-3 | - | TRBV9 | - | CASSVAWQSTDTQYF | TGTGCCAGCAGCGTAGCTTGGCAGAGCACAGATACGCAGTATTTT
TRBJ2-3 | many | TRBV19 | - | CASSTGQGTDTQYF | TGTGCCAGCAGTACAGGGCAGGGGACAGATACGCAGTATTTT
TRBJ2-5 | - | TRBV3-1 | - | CASSQDMGSAKGTQYF | TGTGCCAGCAGCCAAGATATGGGCAGCGCCAAAGGGACCCAGTACTTC
TRBJ1-2 | - | TRBV5-1 | - | CASSLEVRGGNYGYTF | TGCGCCAGCAGCTTGGAAGTGAGGGGAGGCAACTATGGCTACACCTTC
TRBJ2-5 | - | TRBV20-1 | - | CSARMAQKVTQYF | TGCAGTGCTCGCATGGCCCAAAAGGTGACCCAGTACTTC
TRBJ2-7 | few | TRBV5-1 | - | CASSPRVGVIYEQYF | TGCGCCAGCAGCCCGAGGGTAGGGGTGATCTACGAGCAGTACTTC
TRBJ2-3 | - | TRBV6-6 | - | CASSYATGRSTDTQYF | TGTGCCAGCAGTTACGCGACAGGGAGGAGCACAGATACGCAGTATTTT
TRBJ2-7 | - | TRBV7-6 | TRBD1 | CASSLRQGLFYEQYF | TGTGCCAGCAGCCTGCGACAGGGCTTGTTCTACGAGCAGTACTTC
TRBJ2-5 | - | TRBV27 | - | CASSWMRGTQETQYF | TGTGCCAGCAGTTGGATGAGGGGGACCCAAGAGACCCAGTACTTC
TRBJ2-1 | - | TRBV10-2 | - | CASSYPGPEQFF | TGCGCCAGCAGTTACCCGGGCCCCGAGCAGTTCTTC
TRBJ2-5 | - | TRBV15 | - | CATSSQLGVVRETQYF | TGTGCCACCAGCAGCCAACTAGGGGTTGTCAGAGAGACCCAGTACTTC